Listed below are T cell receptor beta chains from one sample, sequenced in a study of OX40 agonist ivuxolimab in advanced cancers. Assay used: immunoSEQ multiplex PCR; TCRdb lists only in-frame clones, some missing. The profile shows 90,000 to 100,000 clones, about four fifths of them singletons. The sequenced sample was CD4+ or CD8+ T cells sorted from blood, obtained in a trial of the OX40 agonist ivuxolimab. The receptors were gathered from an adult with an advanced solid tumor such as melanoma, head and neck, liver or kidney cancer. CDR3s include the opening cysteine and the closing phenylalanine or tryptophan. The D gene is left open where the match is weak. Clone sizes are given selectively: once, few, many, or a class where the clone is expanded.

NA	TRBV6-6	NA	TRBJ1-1	TGTGCCAGCATGGGGGGATTGACTGAAGCTTTCTTT	CASMGGLTEAFF
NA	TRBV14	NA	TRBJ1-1	TGTGCCAGCAGCCAGCGACTGGGAGTGGGAACTGAAGCTTTCTTT	CASSQRLGVGTEAFF
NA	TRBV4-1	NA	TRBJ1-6	TGCGCCAGCAGCCAAGAGGGGGGGGGAAATTCACCCCTCCACTTT	CASSQEGGGNSPLHF
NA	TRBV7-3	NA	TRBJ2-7	TGTGCCAGCAGCGTTGAACCGACTAGTTACGAGCAGTACTTC	CASSVEPTSYEQYF
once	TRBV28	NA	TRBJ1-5	TGTGCCAGCAGTTCCCTTGACAGAGATCAGCCCCAGCATTTT	CASSSLDRDQPQHF
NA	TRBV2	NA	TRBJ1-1	TGTGCCAGCAGTGAGGCTCCCCTTATGACAGAAGCTTTCTTT	CASSEAPLMTEAFF
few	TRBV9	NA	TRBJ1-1	TGTGCCAGCAGCCCTCGCCCTTCAACGCCCCAGGCTTTCTTT	CASSPRPSTPQAFF
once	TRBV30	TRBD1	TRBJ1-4	TGTGCCTGGAGTCCTTCCGGGACAGGGAACGAAAAACTGTTTTTT	CAWSPSGTGNEKLFF
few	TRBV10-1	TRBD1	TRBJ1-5	TGCGCCAGTGGGCGGTGTCAGGGGGCACTCAGCAATCAGCCCCAGCATTTT	CASGRCQGALSNQPQHF
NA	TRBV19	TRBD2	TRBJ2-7	TGTGCCAGTAGGATAGCGGGAGGTAGAGGATACGAGCAGTACTTC	CASRIAGGRGYEQYF
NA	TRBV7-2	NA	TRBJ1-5	TGTGCCAGCAGCTTTAGTAATCAGCCCCAGCATTTT	CASSFSNQPQHF
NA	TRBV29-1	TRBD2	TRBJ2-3	TGCAGCACGCCCAGGACTAGCGGGTTTTCTAGCACAGATACGCAGTATTTT	CSTPRTSGFSSTDTQYF
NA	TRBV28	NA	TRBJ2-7	TGTGCCAGCAGTCCTTCTGGTTCCTACGAGCAGTACTTC	CASSPSGSYEQYF
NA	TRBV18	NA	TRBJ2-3	TGTGCCAGCTCACCACCGGTTTTGGATACGCAGTATTTT	CASSPPVLDTQYF
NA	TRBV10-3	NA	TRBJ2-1	TGTGCCATCAGTGGGAGGAATGAGCAGTTCTTC	CAISGRNEQFF
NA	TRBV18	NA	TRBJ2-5	TGTGCCAGCTCACCACCCGGACTTCAAGAGACCCAGTACTTC	CASSPPGLQETQYF
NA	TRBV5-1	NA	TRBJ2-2	TGCGCCAGCAGCTTGTATCTCGGGGAGCTGTTTTTT	CASSLYLGELFF
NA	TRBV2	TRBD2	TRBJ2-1	TGTGCCCTCAGCGGTACGGGAGGCTCCTACAATGAGCAGTTCTTC	CALSGTGGSYNEQFF
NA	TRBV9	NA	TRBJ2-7	TGTGCCAGCAGCGTAGGTGGGACAAACTACAGGAGCTCCTACGAGCAGTACTTC	CASSVGGTNYRSSYEQYF
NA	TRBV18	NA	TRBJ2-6	TGTGCCAGCTCACCAAAGGAAGGGCCGCGCTCTGGGGCCAACGTCCTGACTTTC	CASSPKEGPRSGANVLTF
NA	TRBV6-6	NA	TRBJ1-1	TGTGCCAGCAGTTACTCGAATGAAGCTTTCTTT	CASSYSNEAFF
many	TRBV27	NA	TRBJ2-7	TGTGCCAGCAGCTCCCACTACGAGCAGTACTTC	CASSSHYEQYF
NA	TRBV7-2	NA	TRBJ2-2	TGTGCCAGCAGCTTAGGGCATACCGGGGAGCTGTTTTTT	CASSLGHTGELFF
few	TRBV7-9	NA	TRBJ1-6	TGTGCCAGCAGCTTAAGGGGACGGGGGAATTCACCCCTCCACTTT	CASSLRGRGNSPLHF
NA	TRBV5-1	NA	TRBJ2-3	TGCGCCAGCAGCGGGGACCTAGTCGCAGATACGCAGTATTTT	CASSGDLVADTQYF
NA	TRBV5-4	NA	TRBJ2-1	TGTGCCAGCAGCCCCGCCCCTACAGGATCACGTTACAATGAGCAGTTCTTC	CASSPAPTGSRYNEQFF
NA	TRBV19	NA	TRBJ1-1	TGTGCCAGTAGTATCTTCGGGGGCACTGAAGCTTTCTTT	CASSIFGGTEAFF
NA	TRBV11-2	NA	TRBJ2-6	TGTGCCAGCAGCTTGAACCCCGGTGGGGCCAACGTCCTGACTTTC	CASSLNPGGANVLTF
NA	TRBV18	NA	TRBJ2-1	TGTGCCAGCTCACGGGCTAGGGAAGTTTACAATGAGCAGTTCTTC	CASSRAREVYNEQFF
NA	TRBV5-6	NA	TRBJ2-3	TGTGCCAGCAGCCGGTCGGGCGCAGATACGCAGTATTTT	CASSRSGADTQYF
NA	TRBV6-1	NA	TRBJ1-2	TGTGCCAGCAGTGAAAGTGGCAGGACCCTGTATGGCTACACCTTC	CASSESGRTLYGYTF
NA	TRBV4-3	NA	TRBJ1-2	TGCGCCAGCAGCCAAGATCTTCTAGGCTATGGCTACACCTTC	CASSQDLLGYGYTF
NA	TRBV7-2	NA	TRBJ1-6	TGTGCCAGCAGAAAAGGGGCAGGGTATAATTCACCCCTCCACTTT	CASRKGAGYNSPLHF
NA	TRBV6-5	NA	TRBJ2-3	TGTGCCAGCAGTTACGGGGGGGGGCCCACAGATACGCAGTATTTT	CASSYGGGPTDTQYF
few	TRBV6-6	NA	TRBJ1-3	TGTGCCAGCAGACAAGGAAACACCATATATTTT	CASRQGNTIYF
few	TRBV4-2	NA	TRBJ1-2	TGTGCCAGCAGCCAAGCGGGAATAGAGGGCTACACCTTC	CASSQAGIEGYTF
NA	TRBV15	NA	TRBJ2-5	TGTGCCACCAGCAGACCGGGGACGAGGGAGACCCAGTACTTC	CATSRPGTRETQYF
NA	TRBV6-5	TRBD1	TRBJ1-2	TGTGCCAGCAGTAGGACAGGGGGGCAATCCTATGGCTACACCTTC	CASSRTGGQSYGYTF
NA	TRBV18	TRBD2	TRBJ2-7	TGTGCCAGCTCAGCCGGACTAGCGGGAGTATACGAGCAGTACTTC	CASSAGLAGVYEQYF
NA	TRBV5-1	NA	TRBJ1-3	TGCGCCAGCAGCTTGGGGGGATATGGAAACACCATATATTTT	CASSLGGYGNTIYF
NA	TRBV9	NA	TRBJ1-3	TGTGCCAGCAGCGTTGCTCCCCGAAACACCATATATTTT	CASSVAPRNTIYF
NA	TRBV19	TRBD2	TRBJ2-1	TGTGCCAGTAGTTGGACTAGCGGGAATCTAAATGAGCAGTTCTTC	CASSWTSGNLNEQFF